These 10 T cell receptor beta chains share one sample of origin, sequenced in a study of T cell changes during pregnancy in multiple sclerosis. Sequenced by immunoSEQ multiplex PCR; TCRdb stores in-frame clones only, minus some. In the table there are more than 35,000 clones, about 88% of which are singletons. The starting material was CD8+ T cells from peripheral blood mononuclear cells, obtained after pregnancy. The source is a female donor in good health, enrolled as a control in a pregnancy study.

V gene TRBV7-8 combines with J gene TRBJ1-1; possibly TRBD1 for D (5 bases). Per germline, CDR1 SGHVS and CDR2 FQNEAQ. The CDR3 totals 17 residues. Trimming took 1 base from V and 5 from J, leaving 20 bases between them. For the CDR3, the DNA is TGTGCCAGCAGCTTAGTACCCCCCGGGGGGGGTCATACTGAAGCTTTCTTT. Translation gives CASSLVPPGGGHTEAFF.

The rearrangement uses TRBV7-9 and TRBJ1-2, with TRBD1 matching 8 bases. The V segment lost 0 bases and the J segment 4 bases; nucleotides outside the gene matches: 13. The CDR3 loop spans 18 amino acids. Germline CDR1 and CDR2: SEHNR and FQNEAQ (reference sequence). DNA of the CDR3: TGTGCCAGCAGCTTAGCGGAGAGACGGGCAGGGGGCTTCTATGGCTACACCTTC. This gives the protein CASSLAERRAGGFYGYTF.

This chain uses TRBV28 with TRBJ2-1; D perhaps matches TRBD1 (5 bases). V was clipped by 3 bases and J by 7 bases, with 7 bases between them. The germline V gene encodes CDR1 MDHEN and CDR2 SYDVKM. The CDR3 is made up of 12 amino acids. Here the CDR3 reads CASSFAGNEQFF. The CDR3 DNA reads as TGTGCCAGCAGTTTTGCAGGGAATGAGCAGTTCTTC.

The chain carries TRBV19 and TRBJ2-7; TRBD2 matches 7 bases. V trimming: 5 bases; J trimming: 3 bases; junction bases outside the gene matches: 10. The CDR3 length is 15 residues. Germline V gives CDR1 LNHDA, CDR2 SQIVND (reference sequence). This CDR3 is CASSSSAGRVYEQYF. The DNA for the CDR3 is TGTGCCAGTAGTTCCTCAGCGGGACGAGTCTACGAGCAGTACTTC.

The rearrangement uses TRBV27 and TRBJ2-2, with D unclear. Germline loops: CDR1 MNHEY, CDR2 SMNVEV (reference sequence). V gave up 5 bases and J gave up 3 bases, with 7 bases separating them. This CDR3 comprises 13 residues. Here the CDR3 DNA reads TGTGCCAGCAGTCTCTCTTACACCGGGGAGCTGTTTTTT. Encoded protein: CASSLSYTGELFF.

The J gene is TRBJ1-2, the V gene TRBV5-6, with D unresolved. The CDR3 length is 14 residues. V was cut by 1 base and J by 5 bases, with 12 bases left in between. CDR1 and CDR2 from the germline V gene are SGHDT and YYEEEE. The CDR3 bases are TGTGCCAGCAGCTTGAAGGAGGTGAGGTATGGCTACACCTTC. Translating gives CASSLKEVRYGYTF.

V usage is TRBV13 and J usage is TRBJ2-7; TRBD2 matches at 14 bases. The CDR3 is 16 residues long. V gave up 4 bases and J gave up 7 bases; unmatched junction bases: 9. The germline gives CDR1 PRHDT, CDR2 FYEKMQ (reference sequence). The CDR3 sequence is CASSSRLAGGPGEQYF. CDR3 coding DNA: TGTGCCAGCAGCTCCAGACTAGCGGGGGGGCCAGGTGAGCAGTACTTC.

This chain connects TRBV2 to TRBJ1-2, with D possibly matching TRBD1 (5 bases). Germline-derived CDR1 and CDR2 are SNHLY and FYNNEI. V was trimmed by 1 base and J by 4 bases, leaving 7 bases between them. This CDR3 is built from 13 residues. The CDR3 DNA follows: TGTGCCAGCAGTGAAGGGGGCGCCTATGGCTACACCTTC. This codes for CASSEGGAYGYTF.

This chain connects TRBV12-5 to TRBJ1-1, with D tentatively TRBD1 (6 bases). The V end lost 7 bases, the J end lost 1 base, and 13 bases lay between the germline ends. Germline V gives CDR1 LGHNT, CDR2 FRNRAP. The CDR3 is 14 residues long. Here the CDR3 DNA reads TGTGCTAGTGCCGACCCGGGACAGAACACTGAAGCTTTCTTT. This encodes CASADPGQNTEAFF.

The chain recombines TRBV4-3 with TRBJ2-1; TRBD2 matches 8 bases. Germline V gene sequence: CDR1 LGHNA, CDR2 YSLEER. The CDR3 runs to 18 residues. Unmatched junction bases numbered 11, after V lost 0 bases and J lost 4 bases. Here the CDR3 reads CASSQERLAGDLYNEQFF. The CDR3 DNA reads TGCGCCAGCAGCCAAGAGAGGCTAGCGGGTGACCTTTACAATGAGCAGTTCTTC.